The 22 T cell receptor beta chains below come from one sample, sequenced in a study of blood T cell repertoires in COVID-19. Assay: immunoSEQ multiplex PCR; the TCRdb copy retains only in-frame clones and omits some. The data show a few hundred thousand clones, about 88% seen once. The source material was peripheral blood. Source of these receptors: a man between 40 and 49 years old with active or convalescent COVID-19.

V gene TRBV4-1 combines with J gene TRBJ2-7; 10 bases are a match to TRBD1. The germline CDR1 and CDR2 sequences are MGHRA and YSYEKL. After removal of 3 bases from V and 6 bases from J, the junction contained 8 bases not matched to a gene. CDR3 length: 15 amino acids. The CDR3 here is CASSQRGQGGSEQYF. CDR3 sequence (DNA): TGCGCCAGCAGCCAGAGAGGACAGGGGGGTTCCGAGCAGTACTTC.

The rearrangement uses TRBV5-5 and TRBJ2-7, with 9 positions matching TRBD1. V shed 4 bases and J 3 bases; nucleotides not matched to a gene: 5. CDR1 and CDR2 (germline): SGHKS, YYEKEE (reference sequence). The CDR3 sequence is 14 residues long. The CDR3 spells CASSPGQGFYEQYF. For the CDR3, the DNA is TGTGCCAGCAGCCCGGGACAGGGTTTCTACGAGCAGTACTTC.

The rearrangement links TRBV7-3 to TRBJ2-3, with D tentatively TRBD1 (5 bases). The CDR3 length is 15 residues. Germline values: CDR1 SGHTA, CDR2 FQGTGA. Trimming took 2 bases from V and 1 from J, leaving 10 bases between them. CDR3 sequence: CASSLQGIGTDTQYF. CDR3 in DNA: TGTGCCAGCAGCTTACAGGGCATTGGCACAGATACGCAGTATTTT.

Written as DNA, the CDR3 is TGCGCCAGCAGCTTGGGAGACAGGGTCGACGAGCAGTACTTC. This gives the protein CASSLGDRVDEQYF. The rearrangement links TRBV5-1 to TRBJ2-7; 7 bases map to TRBD1. The CDR3 is 14 amino acids. V was clipped by 0 bases and J by 5 bases; unmatched bases: 5. CDR1 is SGHRS, CDR2 YFSETQ, per germline.

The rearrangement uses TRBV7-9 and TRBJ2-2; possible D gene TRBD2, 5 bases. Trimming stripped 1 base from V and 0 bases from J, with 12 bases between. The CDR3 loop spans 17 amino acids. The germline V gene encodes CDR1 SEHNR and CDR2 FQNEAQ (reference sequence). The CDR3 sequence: CASSLVAVGANTGELFF. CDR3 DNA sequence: TGTGCCAGCAGCTTAGTTGCTGTCGGGGCGAACACCGGGGAGCTGTTTTTT.

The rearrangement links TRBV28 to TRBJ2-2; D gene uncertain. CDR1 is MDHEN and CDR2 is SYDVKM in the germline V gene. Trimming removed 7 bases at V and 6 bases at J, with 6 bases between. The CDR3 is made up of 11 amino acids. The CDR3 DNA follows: TGTGCCAGCACCCGGGCCGGGGAGCTGTTTTTT. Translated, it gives CASTRAGELFF. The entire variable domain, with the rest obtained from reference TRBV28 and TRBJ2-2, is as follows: DVKVTQSSRYLVKRTGEKVFLECVQDMDHENMFWYRQDPGLGLRLIYFSYDVKMKEKGDIPEGYSVSREKKERFSLILESASTNQTSMYLCASTRAGELFFGEGSRLTVL.

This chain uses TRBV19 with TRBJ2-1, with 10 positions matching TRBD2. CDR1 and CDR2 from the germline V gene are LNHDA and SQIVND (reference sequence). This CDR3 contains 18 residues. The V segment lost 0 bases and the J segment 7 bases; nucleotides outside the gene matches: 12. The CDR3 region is CASSIDRGLAPIGNEQFF. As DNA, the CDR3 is TGTGCCAGTAGTATAGATCGGGGACTAGCGCCGATTGGGAATGAGCAGTTCTTC.

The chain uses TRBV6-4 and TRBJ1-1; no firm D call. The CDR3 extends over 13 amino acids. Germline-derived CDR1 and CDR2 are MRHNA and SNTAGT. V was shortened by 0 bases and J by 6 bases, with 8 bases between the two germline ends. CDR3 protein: CASSDSDNAEAFF. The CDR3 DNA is TGTGCCAGCAGTGACTCAGACAACGCTGAAGCTTTCTTT.

The CDR3 bases are TGTGCCAGCAGCTTGGAGGTCGGCTATGGCTACACCTTC. Protein product: CASSLEVGYGYTF. This sequence joins TRBV7-8 and TRBJ1-2, with D unresolved. Trimming removed 3 bases at V and 4 bases at J, with 9 bases between. The germline V gene encodes CDR1 SGHVS and CDR2 FQNEAQ. This CDR3 comprises 13 residues.

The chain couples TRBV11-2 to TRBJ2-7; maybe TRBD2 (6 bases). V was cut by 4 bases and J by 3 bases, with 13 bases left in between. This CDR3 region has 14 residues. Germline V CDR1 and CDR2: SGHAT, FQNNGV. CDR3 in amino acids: CASSWGLGYYEQYF. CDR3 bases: TGTGCCAGCAGCTGGGGACTCGGATACTACGAGCAGTACTTC.

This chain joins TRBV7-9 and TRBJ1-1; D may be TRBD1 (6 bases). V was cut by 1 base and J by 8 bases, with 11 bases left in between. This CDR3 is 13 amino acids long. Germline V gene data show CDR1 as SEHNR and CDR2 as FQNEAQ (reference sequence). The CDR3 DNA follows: TGTGCCAGCAGCTTAGTGGACAGAGTCGAAGCTTTCTTT. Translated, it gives CASSLVDRVEAFF. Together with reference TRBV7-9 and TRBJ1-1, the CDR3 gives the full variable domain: DTGVSQNPRHKITKRGQNVTFRCDPISEHNRLYWYRQTLGQGPEFLTYFQNEAQLEKSRLLSDRFSAERPKGSFSTLEIQRTEQGDSAMYLCASSLVDRVEAFFGQGTRLTVV.

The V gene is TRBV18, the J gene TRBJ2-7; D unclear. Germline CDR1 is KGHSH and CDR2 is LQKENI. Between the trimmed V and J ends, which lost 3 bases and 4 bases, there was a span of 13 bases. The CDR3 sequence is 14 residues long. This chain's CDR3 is CASSPPVPPYEQYF. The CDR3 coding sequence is TGTGCCAGCTCACCCCCGGTGCCGCCTTACGAGCAGTACTTC.

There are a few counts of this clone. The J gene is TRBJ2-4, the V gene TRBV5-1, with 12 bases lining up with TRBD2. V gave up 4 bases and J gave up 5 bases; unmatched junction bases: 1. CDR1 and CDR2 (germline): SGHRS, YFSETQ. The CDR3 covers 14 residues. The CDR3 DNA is TGCGCCAGCAGCCGGACTAGCGGGGAAAACATTCAGTACTTC. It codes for CASSRTSGENIQYF.

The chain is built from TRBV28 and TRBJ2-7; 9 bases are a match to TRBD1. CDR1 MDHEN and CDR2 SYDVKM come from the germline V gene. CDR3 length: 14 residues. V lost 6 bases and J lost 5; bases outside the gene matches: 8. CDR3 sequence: CASSLQGARNEQYF. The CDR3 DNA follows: TGTGCCAGCAGCCTACAGGGGGCGCGAAACGAGCAGTACTTC.

The CDR3 sequence is CASSDYSNEQFF. DNA for the CDR3: TGTGCCAGCAGTGATTACAGTAATGAGCAGTTCTTC. The V call is TRBV2, the J call TRBJ2-1, with D uncertain. Trimming removed 3 bases from V and 7 bases from J, with 7 bases in between. Germline loops: CDR1 SNHLY, CDR2 FYNNEI. The length of the CDR3 is 12 residues.

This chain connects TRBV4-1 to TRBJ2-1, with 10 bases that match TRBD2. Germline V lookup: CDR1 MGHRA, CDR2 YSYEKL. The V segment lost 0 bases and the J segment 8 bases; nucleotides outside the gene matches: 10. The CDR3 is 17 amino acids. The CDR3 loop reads CASSQELQGLAADEQFF. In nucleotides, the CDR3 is TGCGCCAGCAGCCAAGAGCTTCAAGGACTAGCGGCGGATGAGCAGTTCTTC.

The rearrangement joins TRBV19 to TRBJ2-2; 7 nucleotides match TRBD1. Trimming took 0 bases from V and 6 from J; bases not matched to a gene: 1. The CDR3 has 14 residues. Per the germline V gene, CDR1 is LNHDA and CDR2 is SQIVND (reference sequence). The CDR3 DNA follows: TGTGCCAGTAGTATAGAAAGGGGGCCCGGGGAGCTGTTTTTT. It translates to CASSIERGPGELFF.

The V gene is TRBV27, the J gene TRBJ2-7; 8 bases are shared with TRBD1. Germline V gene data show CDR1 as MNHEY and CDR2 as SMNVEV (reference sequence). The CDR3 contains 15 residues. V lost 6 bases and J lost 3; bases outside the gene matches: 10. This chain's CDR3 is CASRITPGQVYEQYF. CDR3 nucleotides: TGTGCCAGCAGGATAACGCCGGGACAGGTCTACGAGCAGTACTTC.

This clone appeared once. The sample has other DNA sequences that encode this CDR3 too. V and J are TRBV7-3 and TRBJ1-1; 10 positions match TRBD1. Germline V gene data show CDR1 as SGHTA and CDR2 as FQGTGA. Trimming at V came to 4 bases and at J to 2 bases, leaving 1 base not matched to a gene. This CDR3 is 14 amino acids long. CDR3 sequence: CASSSTGGNTEAFF. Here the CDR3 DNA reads TGTGCCAGCAGCTCGACAGGGGGCAACACTGAAGCTTTCTTT.

In nucleotides, the CDR3 is TGTGCCAGCAGTTTGCTAACGAACACTGAAGCTTTCTTT. This codes for CASSLLTNTEAFF. The gene calls are TRBV27 and TRBJ1-1; unclear D gene. The CDR3 extends over 13 amino acids. Trimming took 3 bases from V and 1 from J, leaving 6 bases between them. Per the germline V gene, CDR1 is MNHEY and CDR2 is SMNVEV (reference sequence).

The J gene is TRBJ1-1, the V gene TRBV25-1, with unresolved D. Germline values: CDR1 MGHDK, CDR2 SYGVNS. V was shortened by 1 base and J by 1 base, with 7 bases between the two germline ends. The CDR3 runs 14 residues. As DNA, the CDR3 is TGTGCCAGCAGTGAATGGGAGGGGAACACTGAAGCTTTCTTT. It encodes CASSEWEGNTEAFF.

The CDR3 loop is CASSGGQGARGEKLFF. The CDR3 coding sequence is TGTGCCAGCAGCGGGGGACAGGGGGCGAGGGGTGAAAAACTGTTTTTT. The V gene is TRBV5-8, the J gene TRBJ1-4, with 12 bases lining up with TRBD1. V lost 4 bases and J lost 7; bases outside the gene matches: 8. The germline V gene has CDR1 SGHTS and CDR2 YDEGEE. The CDR3 consists of 16 residues.